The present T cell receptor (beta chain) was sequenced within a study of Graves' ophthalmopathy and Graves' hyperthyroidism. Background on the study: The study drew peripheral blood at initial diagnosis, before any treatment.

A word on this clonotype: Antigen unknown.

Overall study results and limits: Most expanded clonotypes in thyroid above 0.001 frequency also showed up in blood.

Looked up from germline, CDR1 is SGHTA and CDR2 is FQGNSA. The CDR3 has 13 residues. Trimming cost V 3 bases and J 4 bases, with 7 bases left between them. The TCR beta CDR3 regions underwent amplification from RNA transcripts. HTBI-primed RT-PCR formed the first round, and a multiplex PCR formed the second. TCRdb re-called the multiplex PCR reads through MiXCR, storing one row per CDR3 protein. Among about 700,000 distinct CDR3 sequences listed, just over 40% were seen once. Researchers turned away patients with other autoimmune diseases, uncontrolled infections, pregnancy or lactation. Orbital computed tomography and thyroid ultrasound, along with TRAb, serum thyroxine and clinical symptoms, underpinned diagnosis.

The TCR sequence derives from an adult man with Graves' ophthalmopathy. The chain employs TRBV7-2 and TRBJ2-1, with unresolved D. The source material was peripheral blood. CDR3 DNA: TGTGCCAGCAGCTTTCCACCTTACAATGAGCAGTTCTTC. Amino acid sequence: CASSFPPYNEQFF.